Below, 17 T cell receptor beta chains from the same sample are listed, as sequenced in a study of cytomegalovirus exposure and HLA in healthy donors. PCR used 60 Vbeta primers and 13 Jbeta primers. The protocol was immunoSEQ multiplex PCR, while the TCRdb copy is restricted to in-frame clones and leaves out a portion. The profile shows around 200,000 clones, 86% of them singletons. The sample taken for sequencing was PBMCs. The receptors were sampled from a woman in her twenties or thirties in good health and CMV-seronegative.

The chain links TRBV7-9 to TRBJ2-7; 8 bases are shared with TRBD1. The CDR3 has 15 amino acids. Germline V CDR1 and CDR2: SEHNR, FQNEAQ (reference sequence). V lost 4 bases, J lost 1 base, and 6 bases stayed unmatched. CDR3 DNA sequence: TGTGCCAGCAGCTCGGGGACAGGTGGTTCCTACGAGCAGTACTTC. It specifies CASSSGTGGSYEQYF.

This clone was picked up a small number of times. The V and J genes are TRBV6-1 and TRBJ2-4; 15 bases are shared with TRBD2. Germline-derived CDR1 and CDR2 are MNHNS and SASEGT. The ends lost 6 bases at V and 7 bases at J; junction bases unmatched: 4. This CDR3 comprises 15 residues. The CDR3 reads CASRRTSGGVNIQYF. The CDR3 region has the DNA TGTGCCAGCAGACGGACTAGCGGGGGGGTTAACATTCAGTACTTC.

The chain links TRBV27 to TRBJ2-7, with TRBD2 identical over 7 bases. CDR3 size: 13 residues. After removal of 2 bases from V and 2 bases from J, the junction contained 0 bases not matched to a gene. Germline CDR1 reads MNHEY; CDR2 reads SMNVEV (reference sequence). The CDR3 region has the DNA TGTGCCAGCAGTTTAGGACTAGCCTACGAGCAGTACTTC. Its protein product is CASSLGLAYEQYF.

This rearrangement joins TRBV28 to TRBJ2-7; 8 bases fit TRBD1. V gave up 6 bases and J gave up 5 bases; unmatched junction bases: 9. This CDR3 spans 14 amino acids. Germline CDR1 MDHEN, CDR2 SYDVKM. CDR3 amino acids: CASSPGQAVNEQYF. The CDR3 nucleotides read TGTGCCAGCAGCCCGGGACAGGCGGTAAACGAGCAGTACTTC. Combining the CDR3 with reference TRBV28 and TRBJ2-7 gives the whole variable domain DVKVTQSSRYLVKRTGEKVFLECVQDMDHENMFWYRQDPGLGLRLIYFSYDVKMKEKGDIPEGYSVSREKKERFSLILESASTNQTSMYLCASSPGQAVNEQYFGPGTRLTVT.

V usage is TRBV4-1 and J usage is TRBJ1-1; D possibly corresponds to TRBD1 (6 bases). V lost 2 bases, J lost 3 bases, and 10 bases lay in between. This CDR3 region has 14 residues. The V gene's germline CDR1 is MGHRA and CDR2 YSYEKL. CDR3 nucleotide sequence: TGCGCCAGCAGCCAATACAGGGCCGACACTGAAGCTTTCTTT. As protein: CASSQYRADTEAFF.

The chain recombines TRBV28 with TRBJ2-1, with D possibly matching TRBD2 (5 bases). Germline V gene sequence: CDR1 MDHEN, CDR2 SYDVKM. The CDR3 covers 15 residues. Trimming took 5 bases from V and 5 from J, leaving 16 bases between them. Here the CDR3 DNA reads TGTGCCAGCAGTACCCGATGGGAGTTGCACAATGAGCAGTTCTTC. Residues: CASSTRWELHNEQFF.

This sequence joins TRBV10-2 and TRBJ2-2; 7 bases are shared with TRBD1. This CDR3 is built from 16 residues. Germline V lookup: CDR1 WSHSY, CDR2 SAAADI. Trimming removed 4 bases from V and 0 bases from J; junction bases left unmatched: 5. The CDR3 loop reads CASSGQGAANTGELFF. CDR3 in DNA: TGCGCCAGCAGTGGACAGGGAGCGGCGAACACCGGGGAGCTGTTTTTT.

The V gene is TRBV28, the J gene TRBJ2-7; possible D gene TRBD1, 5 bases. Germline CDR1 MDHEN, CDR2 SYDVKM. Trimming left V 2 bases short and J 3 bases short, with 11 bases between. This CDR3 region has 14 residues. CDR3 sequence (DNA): TGTGCCAGCAGTTTAAAGGGGCCCCTCTACGAGCAGTACTTC. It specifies CASSLKGPLYEQYF.

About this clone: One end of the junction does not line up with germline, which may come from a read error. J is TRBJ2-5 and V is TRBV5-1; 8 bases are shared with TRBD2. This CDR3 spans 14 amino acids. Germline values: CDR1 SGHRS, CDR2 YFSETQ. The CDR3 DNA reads TGCGCCAGCAGCGTAAGGACTAGCAAAGAGGCCCAGTACTTC. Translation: CASSVRTSKEAQYF.

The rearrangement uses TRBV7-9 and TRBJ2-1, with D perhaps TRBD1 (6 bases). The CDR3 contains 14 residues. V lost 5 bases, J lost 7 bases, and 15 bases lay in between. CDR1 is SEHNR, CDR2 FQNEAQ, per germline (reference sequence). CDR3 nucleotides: TGTGCCAGCAGCGGGGGCCCCTTTGCAAATGAGCAGTTCTTC. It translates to CASSGGPFANEQFF.

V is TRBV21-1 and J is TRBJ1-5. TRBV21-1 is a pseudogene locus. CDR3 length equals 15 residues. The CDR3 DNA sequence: TGTGCCAGCCCTCTGAGGGACTGGCCCGCGAGGTCCCAGCATTTT. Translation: CASPLRDWPARSQHF.

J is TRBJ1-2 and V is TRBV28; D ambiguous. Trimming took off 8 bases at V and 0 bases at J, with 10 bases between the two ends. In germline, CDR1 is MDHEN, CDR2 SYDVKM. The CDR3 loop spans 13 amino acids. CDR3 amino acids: CASQTTANYGYTF. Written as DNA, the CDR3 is TGTGCCAGCCAAACCACGGCTAACTATGGCTACACCTTC.

CDR3 amino acids: CASSVSPGSGYTF. CDR3 coding DNA: TGTGCCAGCAGCGTGAGCCCAGGGTCAGGCTACACCTTC. The gene calls are TRBV7-2 and TRBJ1-2; tentatively, D is TRBD1 (5 bases). The CDR3 is 13 amino acids. V gave up 5 bases and J gave up 8 bases, with 15 bases separating them. The germline CDR1 and CDR2 sequences are SGHTA and FQGNSA. The full variable domain, rest sourced from reference TRBV7-2 and TRBJ1-2, is GAGVSQSPSNKVTEKGKDVELRCDPISGHTALYWYRQSLGQGLEFLIYFQGNSAPDKSGLPSDRFSAERTGGSVSTLTIQRTQQEDSAVYLCASSVSPGSGYTFGSGTRLTVV.

The CDR3 is CASSTEREKGGELFF. DNA of the CDR3: TGTGCCAGTAGTACCGAGCGAGAGAAAGGCGGGGAGCTGTTTTTT. The chain recombines TRBV19 with TRBJ2-2; D uncertain. This CDR3 region has 15 residues. Trimming left V 4 bases short and J 7 bases short, with 16 bases between. Germline V gene sequence: CDR1 LNHDA, CDR2 SQIVND (reference sequence).

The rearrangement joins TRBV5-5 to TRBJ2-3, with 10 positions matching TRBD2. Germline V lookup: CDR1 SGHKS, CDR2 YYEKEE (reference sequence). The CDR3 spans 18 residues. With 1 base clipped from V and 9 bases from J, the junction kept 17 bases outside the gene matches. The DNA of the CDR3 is TGTGCCAGCAGCTTGATGGAAGCGGGAGGGCCACAGGGGAGGACGCAGTATTTT. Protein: CASSLMEAGGPQGRTQYF.

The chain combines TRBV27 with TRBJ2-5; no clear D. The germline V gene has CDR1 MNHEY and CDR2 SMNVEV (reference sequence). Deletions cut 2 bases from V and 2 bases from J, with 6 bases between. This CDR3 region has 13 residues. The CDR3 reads CASSLSIQETQYF. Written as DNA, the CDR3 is TGTGCCAGCAGTTTAAGCATACAAGAGACCCAGTACTTC.

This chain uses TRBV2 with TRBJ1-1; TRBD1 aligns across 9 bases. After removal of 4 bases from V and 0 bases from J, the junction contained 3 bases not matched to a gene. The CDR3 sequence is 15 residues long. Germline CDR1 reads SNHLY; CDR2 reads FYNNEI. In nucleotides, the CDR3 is TGTGCCAGCAGTGGGGACAGGGTCATGAACACTGAAGCTTTCTTT. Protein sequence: CASSGDRVMNTEAFF. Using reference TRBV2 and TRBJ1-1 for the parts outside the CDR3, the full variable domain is EPEVTQTPSHQVTQMGQEVILRCVPISNHLYFYWYRQILGQKVEFLVSFYNNEISEKSEIFDDQFSVERPDGSNFTLKIRSTKLEDSAMYFCASSGDRVMNTEAFFGQGTRLTVV.